This TCR beta chain was captured in a study of T cell responses to AZD1222 COVID-19 vaccine (TCRdb year 2021). The study in broad terms: TCR sequencing covered some 240 trial participants: approximately 200 given two doses of AZD1222 and approximately 25 given two doses of MenACWY control vaccine. Trial participants were enrolled into age subgroups of 18-55, 56-69 and 70-plus years, which contained about 150, 27 and 61 TCR-sequenced participants, respectively.

The CDR3 regions of human TCRbeta chains were subjected to immunosequencing. In the source study's methods: TCRs in the repertoires were compared against a reference library of SARS-CoV-2-specific TCRs that had been generated with the MIRA antigen-specificity platform. Breadth meant the fraction of unique TCRs that were SARS-CoV-2-associated, whereas depth meant the fraction of total T cells that were SARS-CoV-2-associated. Using the MIRA data, every spike-specific TCR was mapped to the spike region that the TCR reacted to and assigned to either a CD4 or a CD8 class. Log10-transformed breadth and depth values were compared by one-way ANOVA with Sidak's multiple comparisons tests. In its TCRdb copy, this immuneACCESS table keeps in-frame sequences only and misses some clones. Where compared with another copy, unresolved V genes explain less than half of these, and the others have no known cause. The D gene and trimming were derived from the DNA, and the V and J assignments and clone size from that table. For this sample the table gives over 120,000 clones, of which 86% were detected only once. The ten largest account for approximately 5.4% of the sample.

About this clone: Its cognate antigen has yet to be identified. There are no base qualities to consult, and no much larger clone falls within one base.

Taken with the paper, the label for time point translates to: about 28 days (+/-7) after the second vaccine dose. AZD1222 recipients given second doses at about 4 weeks or at about 12 weeks were pooled, since spike-specific TCR depth and breadth were not found to differ between the two schedules. The vaccinee samples were drawn from two UK trials, COV001 and COV002, one of which was a single-blind randomized controlled phase 2/3 trial testing AZD1222 (ChAdOx1 nCoV-19) in healthy adults. For TCRbeta chain sequencing, PBMC samples were collected from trial participants at day 0 and at day 28 after the second dose. Study-wide findings and limitations: The whole spike protein was spanned by vaccine-associated CD4 TCRs, and dominant responses were seen in regions 160-218 and 743-854. After two AZD1222 doses, spike-specific TCR breadth and depth were significantly higher than at day 0 and than in MenACWY recipients. Conclusions about previously exposed vaccinees were limited because only a handful of AZD1222 recipients were SARS-CoV-2 seropositive at baseline. Participants were mostly white British, with more females than males. The authors suggested clonal diversity may have been underestimated. Because no samples from the day 14 peak response were available, repertoires could be characterized only after the peak T cell response. The 56-69-year group was small, and its depth increase did not reach significance, likely because of low power. Reportedly, almost half of the unique spike-specific TCRs recognized epitopes lying outside the regions that are mutated in the B.1.351 and B.1.1.7 variants.

The junction shows trimming of 8 bases on V and 2 bases on J, plus 16 bases between the germline ends. Taken from the germline V gene, the CDR1 and CDR2 loops are KGHSH and LQKENI. Its CDR3 holds 15 amino acids, cysteine through phenylalanine. Kept here is only the CDR3 DNA, which spans 45 bases and is read in frame from base 1. Sequencing was performed on peripheral blood, taken 28 days after the second AZD1222 dose. The source of this sequence is an adult who received the AZD1222 COVID-19 vaccine. The rearrangement joined TRBV18 to TRBJ1-3; too little of a D gene remains to name it. In nucleotide form, the sequence is TGTGCCAGCGAGGGCCCTGGGGTAGCTGGAAACACCATATATTTT. It codes for CASEGPGVAGNTIYF.